This entry lists 5 T cell receptor beta chains sequenced from one sample in a study of tumor-infiltrating lymphocytes in localized non-small cell lung cancer. The data were produced by immunoSEQ multiplex PCR, yet TCRdb's version contains in-frame clones alone and is incomplete. This sample yields some 5,200 clones, of which roughly 66% are seen a single time; 14% to 15% belongs to the top ten. Sequencing was done on a sample of uninvolved lung tissue not adjacent to the tumor. All receptors come from a human donor with non-small cell lung cancer.

This sequence joins TRBV29-1 and TRBJ2-4; D perhaps matches TRBD2 (5 bases). Per the germline V gene, CDR1 is SQVTM and CDR2 is ANQGSEA. The CDR3 contains 12 residues. V was cut by 5 bases and J by 8 bases, with 13 bases left in between. CDR3 bases: TGCAGCGTTTTTGAGGGCCGGGACATTCAGTACTTC. It encodes CSVFEGRDIQYF.

The table lists this clone with a few counts. The chain employs TRBV23-1 and TRBJ2-2; the D gene is possibly TRBD1 (6 bases). TRBV23-1 is sorted into the ORF group, with uncertain function. V was shortened by 6 bases and J by 5 bases, with 10 bases between the two germline ends. The CDR3 length is 13 residues. The CDR3 sequence: CASRPTGTGELFF. The CDR3, as DNA: TGCGCCAGCAGACCTACAGGGACCGGGGAGCTGTTTTTT.

This CDR3 is CASQTSVGSGETQYF. Written as DNA, the CDR3 is TGCGCCAGCCAAACTAGCGTGGGAAGTGGGGAGACCCAGTACTTC. The J gene is TRBJ2-5, the V gene TRBV5-1; 7 bases fit TRBD2. CDR3 length: 15 residues. CDR1 is SGHRS, CDR2 YFSETQ, per germline. With V trimmed by 7 bases and J by 5 bases, 14 bases remained unmatched.

This clone occurred a few times. The rearrangement uses TRBV10-3 and TRBJ2-3, with 7 nucleotides matching TRBD1. V gave up 0 bases and J gave up 6 bases; unmatched junction bases: 6. CDR1 is ENHRY, CDR2 SYGVKD, per germline. This CDR3 is 15 amino acids long. CDR3 protein: CAISESEGARDTQYF. The CDR3 DNA follows: TGTGCCATCAGTGAGTCAGAGGGGGCGAGGGATACGCAGTATTTT.

The CDR3 DNA follows: TGTGCCAGCACCATCGGTCGCTCCTACGAGCAGTACTTC. Its protein product is CASTIGRSYEQYF. This chain uses TRBV6-1 with TRBJ2-7; D gene ambiguous. Trimming pared 7 bases from V and 0 bases from J, leaving 10 bases between. The CDR3 loop spans 13 amino acids. CDR1 is MNHNS, CDR2 SASEGT, per germline.